In this sample, the clone carrying this TCR beta chain turned up many times. Primed by a sample-barcoded 5' primer and a J-beta primer mix, a second PCR proceeded for about 7 to 11 cycles. TCRdb itself ran the 5' RACE reads through MiXCR, one entry per CDR3 protein. The sample lists some 790,000 distinct CDR3 sequences; 29% were seen once. The data are from a study of blood T cells in healthy people across ages. V was cut by 2 bases and J by 2 bases, with 12 bases left in between. This CDR3 is built from 15 residues. Germline CDR1 reads SGHTA; CDR2 reads FQGNSA. The receptor comes from a woman aged 80 or older in good health. This chain connects TRBV7-2 to TRBJ1-2; D not certain. The sequencing sample was made of blood. The CDR3 protein is CASSLSSLGNYGYTF. CDR3 DNA: TGTGCCAGCAGCTTAAGTTCCCTAGGGAACTATGGCTACACCTTC.